These T cell receptor beta chains were read from a single sample in a study of cytomegalovirus exposure and HLA in healthy donors. Generated by immunoSEQ multiplex PCR, the TCRdb table keeps only in-frame clones and is missing some. This table holds about 50,000 clones, 65% to 85% found once. The material sequenced was PBMCs. The receptors were gathered from a boy under 18 in good health and CMV-seropositive. CDR3s include the opening cysteine and the closing phenylalanine or tryptophan. The order of the fields is clone size, J gene, V gene, D gene, CDR3 DNA, CDR3 protein. The D gene is left open where the match is weak. Clone size is given for some rows only: seen once, a few or many times, or a class if the clone is expanded.

NA | TRBJ2-3 | TRBV5-1 | NA | TGCGCCAGCAGCTTCTATATGGATACGCAGTATTTT | CASSFYMDTQYF
NA | TRBJ2-1 | TRBV7-9 | TRBD2 | TGTGCCAGCAGCGGGGGGGGTAACAATGAGCAGTTCTTC | CASSGGGNNEQFF
NA | TRBJ1-1 | TRBV7-3 | NA | TGTGCCAGCAGCTTAATGGCAGGGGATGGGACTGAAGCTTTCTTT | CASSLMAGDGTEAFF
NA | TRBJ2-7 | TRBV5-1 | TRBD2 | TGCGCCAGCAGCTTGGTTCCCGCTAGCGGTGACTACGAGCAGTACTTC | CASSLVPASGDYEQYF
NA | TRBJ1-1 | TRBV5-1 | TRBD1 | TGCGCCAGCAGAACAGGGGAGAACACTGAAGCTTTCTTT | CASRTGENTEAFF
NA | TRBJ1-3 | TRBV18 | TRBD1 | TGTGCCAGCTCACCCCCCAACGACAGGGGGGGAAACGCCATATATTTT | CASSPPNDRGGNAIYF
NA | TRBJ2-1 | TRBV5-4 | NA | TGTGCCAGCAGCTTGGACAGGGTAGGTGAGCAGTTCTTC | CASSLDRVGEQFF
NA | TRBJ1-3 | TRBV11-2 | TRBD1 | TGTGCCAGCAGCTTATATCGGGACAGCTCATCTGGAAACACCATATATTTT | CASSLYRDSSSGNTIYF
NA | TRBJ2-7 | TRBV5-1 | TRBD1 | TGCGCCAGCAGCCTGGGACAGCTCTACGAGCAGTACTTC | CASSLGQLYEQYF
NA | TRBJ2-3 | TRBV6-1 | NA | TGTGCCAGCAGTGAATTCGGAGAAACTAGCACAGATACGCAGTATTTT | CASSEFGETSTDTQYF
NA | TRBJ1-1 | TRBV27 | TRBD1 | TGTGCCAGCGGAGAAAGGGGGCAGAGCACTGAAGCTTTCTTT | CASGERGQSTEAFF
NA | TRBJ2-3 | TRBV6-1 | TRBD1 | TGTGCCAGCAGTGAAAGTCTTAGTTACGGGGACAGGGAGGCGGATACGCAGTATTTT | CASSESLSYGDREADTQYF
NA | TRBJ2-3 | TRBV6-5 | TRBD1 | TGTGTCAGCACCCAGGGGGCGGACCAAACAGATACGCAGTATTTT | CVSTQGADQTDTQYF
NA | TRBJ2-2 | TRBV18 | TRBD1 | TGTGCCAGCCGGACAGGGACCGGGGAGCTGTTTTTT | CASRTGTGELFF
NA | TRBJ2-2 | TRBV5-4 | TRBD1 | TGTGCCAGCAGCTTGGGGACAGGGGGGAACACCGGGGAGCTGTTTTTT | CASSLGTGGNTGELFF
once | TRBJ2-5 | TRBV2 | TRBD1 | TGTGCCAGCAGACAGGGGGGAGAGACCCAGTACTTC | CASRQGGETQYF
NA | TRBJ1-1 | TRBV11-2 | NA | TGTGCCAGCAGCCGGGGGGGGGCTTTCTTT | CASSRGGAFF
NA | TRBJ1-1 | TRBV18 | TRBD1 | TGTGCCAGCTCACCCCCGGGACAGGGCTTGGCGAACACTGAAGCTTTCTTT | CASSPPGQGLANTEAFF
NA | TRBJ2-7 | TRBV7-2 | TRBD1 | TGTGCCAGCAGCCAAGGGGGACAGGGCGGCTACGAGCAGTACTTC | CASSQGGQGGYEQYF
NA | TRBJ1-4 | TRBV5-8 | NA | TGTGCCAGCAGCTTAAGGGGAGGCGAAAAACTGTTTTTT | CASSLRGGEKLFF
NA | TRBJ2-3 | TRBV28 | NA | TGTGCCAGCAGGCCCGGGGGCACAGATACGCAGTATTTT | CASRPGGTDTQYF
NA | TRBJ2-7 | TRBV7-9 | TRBD2 | TGTGCCAGCAGCCCAACTAGCGGGGGGGACGCCTACGAGCAGTACTTC | CASSPTSGGDAYEQYF
NA | TRBJ2-7 | TRBV19 | NA | TGTGCCAGTAGTATCCGGCAGGGCCACGAGCAGTACTTC | CASSIRQGHEQYF
few | TRBJ2-6 | TRBV6-1 | NA | TGTGCCAGCACCCTGCGTAACGGGGCCAACGTCCTGACTTTC | CASTLRNGANVLTF